This T cell receptor beta chain was sequenced during a study of blood T cell repertoires in COVID-19. Whole-study context: Researchers got acute and convalescent COVID-19 samples from the United States, Italy and Spain. The analysed material was cDNA or gDNA that came from T cells, B-cell-depleted T cells, or PBMCs.

Under the authors' procedure: Reference gene primer amplification yielded estimated nucleated cell counts. Assay used: immunoSEQ multiplex PCR; TCRdb lists only in-frame clones, some missing. V and J calls and clone size come straight from that table; D and trimming were deduced from the DNA. This sample has about 120,000 clones, with around 83% found just once. The germline gives CDR1 MNHEY, CDR2 SVGEGT. This CDR3 is 15 amino acids long. Trimming took 5 bases from V and 5 from J, leaving 18 bases between them. The V call is TRBV6-2 or TRBV6-3, the J call TRBJ2-5, with a possible D match to TRBD1 (7 bases). This clonotype was sampled from a man at least 80 years old with active or convalescent COVID-19. The specimen sequenced was peripheral blood. The CDR3 DNA follows: TGTGCCAGCAGTCAGGGGGGTAGGAGTTGGGAGACCCAGTACTTC. Amino acids: CASSQGGRSWETQYF.